The next 24 T cell receptor beta chains were all read from a single sample in a study of T cell responses to AZD1222 COVID-19 vaccine. Assay used: immunoSEQ multiplex PCR; TCRdb lists only in-frame clones, some missing. The data show 70,000 to 95,000 clones, 85% to 95% seen once. The sequencing here drew on peripheral blood, taken 28 days after the second AZD1222 dose. Receptors were obtained from an adult who received the AZD1222 COVID-19 vaccine.

The chain joins TRBV3-1 (or the pseudogene TRBV3-2) to TRBJ1-5; 8 bases are a match to TRBD1. The CDR3 contains 15 residues. Trimming at V came to 4 bases and at J to 2 bases, leaving 4 bases not matched to a gene. CDR1 and CDR2 from the germline V gene are LGHDT and YNNKEL (reference sequence). The CDR3 region is CASSPGGRGNQPQHF. The CDR3 nucleotides read TGTGCCAGCAGCCCAGGGGGCCGGGGCAATCAGCCCCAGCATTTT.

About this clone: At the DNA level, this CDR3 is encoded by other sequences in the same sample as well. The chain uses TRBV28 and TRBJ2-6; D might be TRBD1 or TRBD2, each matching 6 bases. Germline V CDR1 and CDR2: MDHEN, SYDVKM. V was clipped by 2 bases and J by 2 bases, with 7 bases between them. The CDR3 runs 15 residues. CDR3 residues: CASSLGGPGANVLTF. The CDR3 DNA sequence: TGTGCCAGCAGTTTAGGGGGGCCTGGGGCCAACGTCCTGACTTTC.

This chain links TRBV10-3 with TRBJ1-2; 7 nucleotides match TRBD1. The germline V gene has CDR1 ENHRY and CDR2 SYGVKD. The CDR3 extends over 14 amino acids. J gave up 4 bases and V 7 bases, and 9 bases lay outside the gene matches. The CDR3 here is CAINGQELGYGYTF. CDR3 DNA: TGTGCCATCAACGGACAGGAGCTCGGCTATGGCTACACCTTC.

The V gene is TRBV6-2 or TRBV6-3, the J gene TRBJ2-5; D call uncertain. Germline V gene sequence: CDR1 MNHEY, CDR2 SVGEGT. Trimming removed 2 bases from V and 1 base from J, with 11 bases in between. CDR3 length: 15 residues. The CDR3 sequence: CASSYMAAAQETQYF. The CDR3, as DNA: TGTGCCAGCAGTTACATGGCGGCAGCCCAAGAGACCCAGTACTTC.

The chain employs TRBV5-1 and TRBJ2-1; D remains ambiguous. V dropped 0 bases and J dropped 4 bases, with 8 bases sitting between them. The CDR3 contains 14 residues. Per germline, CDR1 SGHRS and CDR2 YFSETQ. The DNA of the CDR3 is TGCGCCAGCAGCTTGGGGGGTCGTTACAATGAGCAGTTCTTC. Protein: CASSLGGRYNEQFF.

This clone was observed once. J is TRBJ1-6 and V is TRBV30, with TRBD1 identical over 10 bases. J was trimmed by 1 base and V by 5 bases; bases with no gene match: 2. The CDR3 has 15 amino acids. Germline V gene sequence: CDR1 GTSNPN, CDR2 SVGIG (reference sequence). DNA for the CDR3: TGTGCCTGGCGGGACAGGGGTTCCTATAATTCACCCCTCCACTTT. It yields the protein CAWRDRGSYNSPLHF. Full variable domain (outside the CDR3, taken from reference TRBV30 and TRBJ1-6): SQTIHQWPATLVQPVGSPLSLECTVEGTSNPNLYWYRQAAGRGLQLLFYSVGIGQISSEVPQNLSASRPQDRQFILSSKKLLLSDSGFYLCAWRDRGSYNSPLHFGNGTRLTVT.

J is TRBJ2-2 and V is TRBV7-9; D unresolved. CDR1 and CDR2 (germline): SEHNR, FQNEAQ (reference sequence). V lost 8 bases and J lost 4, with 8 bases in between. The CDR3 is 12 residues long. CDR3 nucleotide sequence: TGTGCCAGCGGGGTCGTCACCGGGGAGCTGTTTTTT. Amino acid sequence: CASGVVTGELFF. Drawing the rest from reference TRBV7-9 and TRBJ2-2, the complete variable domain is DTGVSQNPRHKITKRGQNVTFRCDPISEHNRLYWYRQTLGQGPEFLTYFQNEAQLEKSRLLSDRFSAERPKGSFSTLEIQRTEQGDSAMYLCASGVVTGELFFGEGSRLTVL.

This chain connects TRBV25-1 to TRBJ2-1; D possibly uses TRBD1 or TRBD2 (7 bases each). Trimming removed 1 base at V and 9 bases at J, with 16 bases between. CDR3 length: 15 amino acids. Germline assignment: CDR1 MGHDK and CDR2 SYGVNS. CDR3 nucleotides: TGTGCCAGCAGTGAATTCCGGCAGGGGGGGATTGAGCAGTTCTTC. Translating gives CASSEFRQGGIEQFF.

There are a few counts of this clone. V and J are TRBV24-1 and TRBJ2-1, with D possibly being TRBD2 (6 bases). V lost 3 bases and J 5 bases, leaving 16 bases between the germline ends. The CDR3 consists of 16 residues. The germline gives CDR1 KGHDR, CDR2 SFDVKD. CDR3 residues: CATSDVTRIQHNEQFF. The CDR3 nucleotides read TGTGCCACCAGTGATGTGACTAGGATACAACACAATGAGCAGTTCTTC.

This chain connects TRBV7-2 to TRBJ1-2; 7 bases line up with TRBD1. Per germline, CDR1 SGHTA and CDR2 FQGNSA. The CDR3 is made up of 15 amino acids. Unmatched junction bases numbered 8, after V lost 3 bases and J lost 4 bases. CDR3 bases: TGTGCCAGCAGCTTCCAGGACAGGCTGGGCTATGGCTACACCTTC. It codes for CASSFQDRLGYGYTF.

This chain connects TRBV7-2 to TRBJ1-5; a possible D gene is TRBD1 (6 bases). This CDR3 is built from 16 residues. Trimming took 5 bases from V and 1 from J, leaving 15 bases between them. CDR1 is SGHTA and CDR2 is FQGNSA in the germline V gene. The CDR3 DNA is TGTGCCAGCAGCAGATTTGGGGGCCGCAGCAATCAGCCCCAGCATTTT. Translating gives CASSRFGGRSNQPQHF.

The chain carries TRBV19 and TRBJ2-1; the match to TRBD2 covers 10 bases. Trimming cost V 3 bases and J 5 bases; bases outside gene matches: 4. The CDR3 length is 15 residues. The V gene's germline CDR1 is LNHDA and CDR2 SQIVND (reference sequence). The CDR3 here is CASSIPAGGNNEQFF. The CDR3 coding sequence is TGTGCCAGTAGTATCCCAGCGGGGGGGAACAATGAGCAGTTCTTC.

The gene calls are TRBV2 and TRBJ1-2; perhaps TRBD1 as D (5 bases). Germline CDR1 and CDR2: SNHLY and FYNNEI. The V end was cut by 5 bases, the J end by 8 bases, with 12 bases between. This CDR3 comprises 12 residues. The CDR3 DNA reads as TGTGCCAGCAGTCAGGGACTTCTAGGCTACACCTTC. Translating it yields CASSQGLLGYTF. Full variable domain (rest looked up from reference TRBV2 and TRBJ1-2): EPEVTQTPSHQVTQMGQEVILRCVPISNHLYFYWYRQILGQKVEFLVSFYNNEISEKSEIFDDQFSVERPDGSNFTLKIRSTKLEDSAMYFCASSQGLLGYTFGSGTRLTVV.

V usage is TRBV5-1 and J usage is TRBJ2-5; D remains ambiguous. Germline CDR1 reads SGHRS; CDR2 reads YFSETQ. V dropped 4 bases and J dropped 4 bases, with 5 bases sitting between them. The CDR3 runs 11 residues. CDR3 amino acids: CASSALETQYF. CDR3 sequence (DNA): TGCGCCAGCAGCGCCTTAGAGACCCAGTACTTC.

The V gene is TRBV9, the J gene TRBJ1-2; 8 nucleotides align to TRBD1. V was clipped by 4 bases and J by 0 bases; unmatched bases: 14. Germline V gene lookup returns CDR1 SGDLS and CDR2 YYNGEE. The CDR3 consists of 18 residues. The CDR3 coding sequence is TGTGCCAGCAGCCCGAGGACAGGGCACATTCAGTCTAACTATGGCTACACCTTC. It yields the protein CASSPRTGHIQSNYGYTF.

In this sample, this clone turned up once. The CDR3 coding sequence is TGCGCCAGCAGCTTGGACAGGCCCAACACCGGGGAGCTGTTTTTT. Amino acid sequence: CASSLDRPNTGELFF. The chain couples TRBV5-1 to TRBJ2-2; maybe TRBD1 (5 bases). Germline CDR1 SGHRS, CDR2 YFSETQ. The CDR3 contains 15 residues. Trimming took off 0 bases at V and 2 bases at J, with 8 bases between the two ends. The variable domain in full, completed from reference TRBV5-1 and TRBJ2-2, reads KAGVTQTPRYLIKTRGQQVTLSCSPISGHRSVSWYQQTPGQGLQFLFEYFSETQRNKGNFPGRFSGRQFSNSRSEMNVSTLELGDSALYLCASSLDRPNTGELFFGEGSRLTVL.

This chain links TRBV7-9 with TRBJ2-7; 10 nucleotides line up with TRBD1. In germline, CDR1 is SEHNR, CDR2 FQNEAQ (reference sequence). Unmatched junction bases numbered 4, after V lost 5 bases and J lost 3 bases. This CDR3 contains 14 residues. The CDR3 here is CASSLGQGGYEQYF. DNA of the CDR3: TGTGCCAGCAGCCTAGGACAGGGGGGCTACGAGCAGTACTTC.

The chain employs TRBV7-9 and TRBJ2-6, with a possible D match to TRBD1 (6 bases). This CDR3 spans 15 amino acids. The V end lost 5 bases, the J end lost 6 bases, and 14 bases lay between the germline ends. CDR1 and CDR2 from the germline V gene are SEHNR and FQNEAQ (reference sequence). CDR3 amino acids: CASSEQGLLANVLTF. The CDR3 coding sequence is TGTGCCAGCAGCGAACAGGGTCTGTTGGCCAACGTCCTGACTTTC. The variable domain in full, completed from reference TRBV7-9 and TRBJ2-6, reads DTGVSQNPRHKITKRGQNVTFRCDPISEHNRLYWYRQTLGQGPEFLTYFQNEAQLEKSRLLSDRFSAERPKGSFSTLEIQRTEQGDSAMYLCASSEQGLLANVLTFGAGSRLTVL.

The chain couples TRBV12-3 or TRBV12-4 to TRBJ1-2; D gene uncertain. This CDR3 has 13 residues. V was shortened by 3 bases and J by 6 bases, with 11 bases between the two germline ends. CDR3 loop: CASSFGLRHGYTF. The CDR3 DNA reads TGTGCCAGCAGTTTCGGGCTTCGCCATGGCTACACCTTC.

This clone was detected only once. The rearrangement uses TRBV13 and TRBJ1-4; possibly TRBD1 for D (5 bases). The germline V and J ends were trimmed by 2 bases and 10 bases, with 11 bases remaining between them. CDR1 PRHDT and CDR2 FYEKMQ come from the germline V gene (reference sequence). The CDR3 covers 13 residues. DNA of the CDR3: TGTGCCAGCAGCTTAAAGGGGCACGGAAAACTGTTTTTT. Residues: CASSLKGHGKLFF.

In this sample, this clone turned up once. The chain couples TRBV7-3 to TRBJ2-5; 15 positions match TRBD2. Germline CDR1 reads SGHTA; CDR2 reads FQGTGA. Unmatched junction bases numbered 6, after V lost 5 bases and J lost 5 bases. This CDR3 is built from 16 residues. CDR3 DNA: TGTGCCAGCAGCCTGGGACTAGCGGGGGGATCGGAGACCCAGTACTTC. Its translation is CASSLGLAGGSETQYF. The variable domain in full, with the rest retrieved from reference TRBV7-3 and TRBJ2-5, is GAGVSQTPSNKVTEKGKYVELRCDPISGHTALYWYRQSLGQGPEFLIYFQGTGAADDSGLPNDRFFAVRPEGSVSTLKIQRTERGDSAVYLCASSLGLAGGSETQYFGPGTRLLVL.

This clone appeared once. V usage is TRBV5-1 and J usage is TRBJ2-2; the D is unclear. CDR1 and CDR2 (germline): SGHRS, YFSETQ. The length of the CDR3 is 15 residues. Trimming cost V 6 bases and J 0 bases, with 12 bases left between them. CDR3 bases: TGCGCCAGCATCCGCGAAGGGTCGAACACCGGGGAGCTGTTTTTT. It codes for CASIREGSNTGELFF.

The chain has TRBV18 and TRBJ1-4; 7 bases are a match to TRBD1. The J segment lost 4 bases and the V segment lost 5 bases, leaving 7 bases of the junction unmatched. Germline values: CDR1 KGHSH, CDR2 LQKENI. The CDR3 is made up of 15 amino acids. The CDR3 is CASSGIGTVNEKLFF. CDR3 DNA: TGTGCCAGCTCAGGCATCGGGACAGTTAATGAAAAACTGTTTTTT.

The V call is TRBV3-1 (or the pseudogene TRBV3-2), the J call TRBJ1-6, with a weak D call TRBD1 (6 bases). Per germline, CDR1 LGHDT and CDR2 YNNKEL (reference sequence). The CDR3 covers 16 residues. V was clipped by 1 base and J by 3 bases, with 10 bases between them. The CDR3 protein is CASSQARTVYNSPLHF. In DNA, the CDR3 is TGTGCCAGCAGCCAAGCACGGACAGTCTATAATTCACCCCTCCACTTT.